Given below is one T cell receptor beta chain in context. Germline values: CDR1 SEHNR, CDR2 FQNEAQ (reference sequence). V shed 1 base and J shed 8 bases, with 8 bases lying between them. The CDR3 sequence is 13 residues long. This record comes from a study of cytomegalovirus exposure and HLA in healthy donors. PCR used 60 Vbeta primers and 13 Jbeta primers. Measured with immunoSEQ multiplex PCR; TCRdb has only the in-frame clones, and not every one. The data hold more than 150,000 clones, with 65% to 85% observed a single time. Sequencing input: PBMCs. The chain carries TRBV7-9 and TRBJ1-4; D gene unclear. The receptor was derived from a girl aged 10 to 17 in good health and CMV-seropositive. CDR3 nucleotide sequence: TGTGCCAGCAGCTTAGGGGCATGGGAAAAACTGTTTTTT. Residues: CASSLGAWEKLFF.